The 32 T cell receptor beta chains below come from one sample, sequenced in a study (dated by TCRdb to 2013 to 2016). Receptor amplification or capture employed 5' RACE. These reads were obtained on an Illumina MiSeq. TCRdb trimmed public reads at Q25 via fastp, called clones via MiXCR and kept in-frame beta chains. When rows share a CDR3 protein, they turn into one entry using the most common DNA and genes. This sample gives around 50,000 distinct CDR3 sequences in total; more than 25% of them show up just once. Roughly 3.3% of the sample is held by the ten biggest clonotypes. Sequenced input: tumor-infiltrating memory CD4+ T cells sorted from the breast tumor. Read against the paper, the sample's cell subset or site label means: memory CD4+ T cells, CD4+CD45RO+CD25-. Receptors were obtained from a female donor with breast cancer.

There are a few counts of this clonotype. V gene TRBV6-5 combines with J gene TRBJ2-7; 7 bases align to TRBD1. The V gene's germline CDR1 is MNHEY and CDR2 SVGAGI. The V and J ends lost 0 bases and 5 bases, in that order; junction bases with no gene match: 7. This CDR3 contains 15 residues. In nucleotides, the CDR3 is TGTGCCAGCAGTTACTCGACTCATCAGGGGGACGAGCAGTACTTC. Its protein product is CASSYSTHQGDEQYF.

This clonotype appeared a few times. The V call is TRBV12-3 or TRBV12-4, the J call TRBJ1-4; D might be TRBD1 (6 bases). V shed 2 bases and J shed 8 bases, with 9 bases lying between them. CDR3 length equals 13 residues. CDR3 in amino acids: CASSLIGGEKLFF. The CDR3 bases are TGTGCCAGCAGTTTAATTGGGGGCGAAAAACTGTTTTTT.

This clonotype has only a few counts. The J gene is TRBJ2-3, the V gene TRBV15, with TRBD2 matching over 9 bases. J gave up 4 bases and V 0 bases, and 11 bases lay outside the gene matches. Per germline, CDR1 LNHNV and CDR2 YYDKDF (reference sequence). The CDR3 totals 18 residues. CDR3 nucleotide sequence: TGTGCCACCAGCAGAGAGAGAGCGCGGGAGGGCCTGGCAGATACGCAGTATTTT. This encodes CATSRERAREGLADTQYF.

This chain links TRBV20-1 with TRBJ1-4; no reliable D call. The CDR3 contains 14 residues. Trimming stripped 3 bases from V and 4 bases from J, with 12 bases between. CDR1 is DFQATT and CDR2 is SNEGSKA in the germline V gene (reference sequence). CDR3 sequence reads: CSARFEGNNEKLFF. The CDR3 DNA sequence: TGCAGTGCTAGGTTCGAGGGAAATAATGAAAAACTGTTTTTT.

This clonotype has only a few counts. V and J are TRBV29-1 and TRBJ1-2; D possibly corresponds to TRBD1 (6 bases). V lost 3 bases, J lost 1 base, and 9 bases lay in between. In germline, CDR1 is SQVTM, CDR2 ANQGSEA. The CDR3 has 13 amino acids. The CDR3 DNA reads TGCAGCGTTGATGAAGGGGGTAACTATGGCTACACCTTC. This sequence encodes CSVDEGGNYGYTF.

A few counts support this clonotype. The V and J genes are TRBV5-1 and TRBJ2-3; D possibly corresponds to TRBD1 (6 bases). V was shortened by 4 bases and J by 2 bases, with 11 bases between the two germline ends. CDR1 and CDR2 from the germline V gene are SGHRS and YFSETQ. The CDR3 extends over 14 amino acids. The CDR3 reads CASSPRGNTDTQYF. CDR3 nucleotides: TGCGCCAGCAGCCCCAGGGGAAACACAGATACGCAGTATTTT.

A few counts support this clonotype. V usage is TRBV12-3 or TRBV12-4 and J usage is TRBJ2-5; the match to TRBD2 covers 12 bases. CDR3 length equals 14 residues. The trim removed 4 bases at V and 9 bases at J, leaving 6 bases unmatched. CDR3 in amino acids: CASSSSGGAVAQYF. The CDR3 bases are TGTGCCAGCAGTTCTAGCGGGGGGGCCGTGGCCCAGTACTTC.

The V and J genes are TRBV5-4 and TRBJ1-2, with a possible D match to TRBD1 (6 bases). CDR3 length equals 14 residues. V was clipped by 4 bases and J by 2 bases, with 12 bases between them. CDR1 is SGHNT and CDR2 is YYREEE in the germline V gene (reference sequence). CDR3 nucleotide sequence: TGTGCCAGCAGCGGGGGCGCGGACAACTATGGCTACACCTTC. Translated, it gives CASSGGADNYGYTF.

This clonotype was detected once. One junction end does not reproduce the germline sequence, and a read error may be involved. The chain joins TRBV28 to TRBJ2-5; D is ambiguous. In germline, CDR1 is MDHEN, CDR2 SYDVKM. The CDR3 spans 10 residues. The CDR3 coding sequence is TGTGCCACCAGTGGAAAGACCCAGTACTTC. Its translation is CATSGKTQYF.

The CDR3 is CASSVTGTSLIGELFF. CDR3 nucleotides: TGCGCCAGCAGCGTCACCGGGACTAGCCTAATCGGGGAGCTGTTTTTT. This chain uses TRBV5-1 with TRBJ2-2; the match to TRBD2 covers 9 bases. In germline, CDR1 is SGHRS, CDR2 YFSETQ. The CDR3 has 16 amino acids. Trimming removed 4 bases from V and 7 bases from J; junction bases left unmatched: 11.

This chain links TRBV5-1 with TRBJ2-1; no reliable D call. V gave up 4 bases and J gave up 4 bases, with 9 bases separating them. CDR3 size: 13 residues. Germline V gives CDR1 SGHRS, CDR2 YFSETQ. The CDR3: CASSPAPYNEQFF. For the CDR3, the DNA is TGCGCCAGCAGCCCCGCTCCGTACAATGAGCAGTTCTTC.

The rearrangement links TRBV5-1 to TRBJ1-1, with D maybe TRBD1 (5 bases). CDR3 length equals 14 residues. CDR1 is SGHRS and CDR2 is YFSETQ in the germline V gene. Deletions cut 1 base from V and 6 bases from J, with 13 bases between. The CDR3 loop reads CASSLNGWDAEAFF. The DNA for the CDR3 is TGCGCCAGCAGCTTGAACGGCTGGGACGCTGAAGCTTTCTTT.

This clonotype was seen a handful of times. The gene calls are TRBV5-1 and TRBJ2-1; D unresolved. CDR1 and CDR2 from the germline V gene are SGHRS and YFSETQ. This CDR3 is 13 amino acids long. V was shortened by 0 bases and J by 4 bases, with 5 bases between the two germline ends. CDR3 loop: CASSLDPYNEQFF. The CDR3 DNA reads as TGCGCCAGCAGCTTGGACCCGTACAATGAGCAGTTCTTC. Looking up the rest from reference TRBV5-1 and TRBJ2-1 gives the full variable domain: KAGVTQTPRYLIKTRGQQVTLSCSPISGHRSVSWYQQTPGQGLQFLFEYFSETQRNKGNFPGRFSGRQFSNSRSEMNVSTLELGDSALYLCASSLDPYNEQFFGPGTRLTVL.

This clonotype was seen only a few times. The chain is built from TRBV5-1 and TRBJ2-1, with D possibly being TRBD2 (6 bases). The germline V gene has CDR1 SGHRS and CDR2 YFSETQ. The CDR3 contains 17 residues. V was shortened by 6 bases and J by 0 bases, with 19 bases between the two germline ends. CDR3 bases: TGCGCCAGCACCGGGGGAGCCCTAGCGAACTCCTACAATGAGCAGTTCTTC. Translated, it gives CASTGGALANSYNEQFF.

This clonotype was seen only once. The genes are TRBV6-1 and TRBJ2-1, with 7 bases that match TRBD2. This CDR3 has 16 amino acids. With V trimmed by 5 bases and J by 2 bases, 9 bases remained unmatched. Germline V gives CDR1 MNHNS, CDR2 SASEGT. CDR3 sequence (DNA): TGTGCCAGCAGTCTCCGAGGCGGGGGAGCCTACAATGAGCAGTTCTTC. As protein: CASSLRGGGAYNEQFF.

This clonotype appeared a few times. The chain combines TRBV5-6 with TRBJ2-1; no clear D. This CDR3 spans 14 amino acids. Trimming pared 0 bases from V and 6 bases from J, leaving 10 bases between. The germline V gene has CDR1 SGHDT and CDR2 YYEEEE. The CDR3 here is CASSLATVSNEQFF. CDR3 sequence (DNA): TGTGCCAGCAGCTTGGCCACAGTGTCCAATGAGCAGTTCTTC. The whole variable domain, filled in from reference TRBV5-6 and TRBJ2-1, reads DAGVTQSPTHLIKTRGQQVTLRCSPKSGHDTVSWYQQALGQGPQFIFQYYEEEERQRGNFPDRFSGHQFPNYSSELNVNALLLGDSALYLCASSLATVSNEQFFGPGTRLTVL.

CDR3 amino acids: CAISDTQNNSPLHF. The CDR3 coding sequence is TGTGCCATCAGCGACACACAAAATAATTCACCCCTCCACTTT. V is TRBV10-3 and J is TRBJ1-6; D ambiguous. The V end lost 6 bases, the J end lost 5 bases, and 11 bases lay between the germline ends. This CDR3 contains 14 residues. Per germline, CDR1 ENHRY and CDR2 SYGVKD.

Worth noting for this clonotype: A much larger clone differs by one base, so this may be a read error. The rearrangement uses TRBV7-2 and TRBJ2-2; D possibly corresponds to TRBD2 (6 bases). The V gene lost 5 bases and the J gene lost 7 bases, with 20 bases spanning the gap. The CDR3 has 16 residues. Per the germline V gene, CDR1 is SGHTA and CDR2 is FQGNSA. CDR3 region: CASSAPRRAEGGELFF. The CDR3 DNA follows: TGTGCCAGCAGCGCCCCTCGGAGGGCCGAGGGCGGGGAGCTGTTTTTT.

V is TRBV7-2 and J is TRBJ2-2, with D maybe TRBD1 (6 bases). Germline CDR1 is SGHTA and CDR2 is FQGNSA. Trimming left V 1 base short and J 0 bases short, with 9 bases between. The CDR3 contains 16 residues. The CDR3 sequence: CASSLGWGPNTGELFF. In nucleotides, the CDR3 is TGTGCCAGCAGCTTAGGGTGGGGGCCGAACACCGGGGAGCTGTTTTTT. The variable domain in full, with the rest retrieved from reference TRBV7-2 and TRBJ2-2, is GAGVSQSPSNKVTEKGKDVELRCDPISGHTALYWYRQSLGQGLEFLIYFQGNSAPDKSGLPSDRFSAERTGGSVSTLTIQRTQQEDSAVYLCASSLGWGPNTGELFFGEGSRLTVL.

The V and J genes are TRBV4-1 and TRBJ2-6, with unresolved D. The CDR3 totals 19 residues. Germline CDR1 reads MGHRA; CDR2 reads YSYEKL. Trimming shortened V by 0 bases and J by 0 bases, and 15 bases separated the two germline ends. CDR3: CASSQDIGFWGSGANVLTF. The CDR3 coding sequence is TGCGCCAGCAGCCAAGATATTGGGTTCTGGGGCTCTGGGGCCAACGTCCTGACTTTC.

This clonotype was seen a few times. This chain's CDR3 is CATTFGAGGINEQFF. For the CDR3, the DNA is TGTGCCACCACCTTTGGAGCGGGAGGTATCAATGAGCAGTTCTTC. The chain combines TRBV28 with TRBJ2-1; 9 nucleotides agree with TRBD2. CDR1 and CDR2 (germline): MDHEN, SYDVKM. The CDR3 totals 15 residues. V gave up 10 bases and J gave up 6 bases; unmatched junction bases: 13.

V usage is TRBV6-2 or TRBV6-3 and J usage is TRBJ1-2; D is possibly TRBD1 (6 bases). Germline loops: CDR1 MNHEY, CDR2 SVGEGT. The V and J ends lost 4 bases and 3 bases respectively, with 15 bases between them. This CDR3 contains 15 residues. CDR3 amino acids: CASSWGAGADYGYTF. CDR3 bases: TGTGCCAGCAGTTGGGGCGCAGGGGCGGACTATGGCTACACCTTC.

This clonotype appeared a few times. The V gene is TRBV5-1, the J gene TRBJ2-7; TRBD1 matches 7 bases. Germline assignment: CDR1 SGHRS and CDR2 YFSETQ. Losses at the gene ends were 4 bases for V and 1 base for J; bases not matched to a gene: 5. The CDR3 has 14 residues. The CDR3 here is CASSVRDSSYEQYF. In DNA, the CDR3 is TGCGCCAGCAGCGTCCGGGACAGTTCCTACGAGCAGTACTTC.

About this clonotype itself: Given the absence of the conserved phenylalanine or tryptophan at the CDR3 end, a read error is likely. This rearrangement joins TRBV10-3 to TRBJ2-3; TRBD1 might be the D (6 bases). V was pared by 3 bases and J by 5 bases, with 12 bases between. CDR3 length: 14 amino acids. CDR1 and CDR2 (germline): ENHRY, SYGVKD. The CDR3 DNA follows: TGTGCCATCAGTGACCCCACAGGGATAGATACGCAGTATTCT. Its protein is CAISDPTGIDTQYS.

The chain uses TRBV12-3 or TRBV12-4 and TRBJ1-1, with a tentative D call TRBD1 (5 bases). V lost 1 base and J lost 7, with 16 bases in between. The CDR3 runs 15 residues. The CDR3 DNA reads as TGTGCCAGCAGTTTAGTACCCCCCAGGGAAGGTGAAGCTTTCTTT. Translating it yields CASSLVPPREGEAFF.

This clonotype came up a few times. The chain has TRBV7-8 and TRBJ1-1, with TRBD1 identical over 8 bases. Germline values: CDR1 SGHVS, CDR2 FQNEAQ. Unmatched junction bases numbered 10, after V lost 3 bases and J lost 1 base. The CDR3 consists of 17 residues. CDR3 amino acids: CASSFSGGGFGNTEAFF. The CDR3, as DNA: TGTGCCAGCAGCTTTTCAGGGGGCGGATTCGGGAACACTGAAGCTTTCTTT.

The rearrangement links TRBV6-6 to TRBJ2-7, with 8 bases that match TRBD2. V lost 7 bases and J lost 5; bases outside the gene matches: 7. Per germline, CDR1 MNHNY and CDR2 SVGAGI (reference sequence). This CDR3 contains 13 residues. The CDR3 region has the DNA TGTGCCAGCATGGATAGCGGGAAACACGAGCAGTACTTC. Translated, it gives CASMDSGKHEQYF.

This clonotype was counted between two and nine times. The rearrangement uses TRBV20-1 and TRBJ2-7, with 11 bases identical to TRBD1. Germline V gives CDR1 DFQATT, CDR2 SNEGSKA (reference sequence). The V gene end was trimmed by 6 bases and the J gene end by 4 bases; junction bases not matched to a gene: 5. This CDR3 spans 13 amino acids. This CDR3 is CSAPGQGAYEQYF. The CDR3 DNA reads TGCAGTGCCCCCGGACAGGGGGCATACGAGCAGTACTTC.

This clonotype appeared many times. V is TRBV18 and J is TRBJ1-2; weak D call: TRBD1 (5 bases). Germline V gene sequence: CDR1 KGHSH, CDR2 LQKENI. There are 12 residues in the CDR3. Deletions cut 5 bases from V and 7 bases from J, with 11 bases between. CDR3 in DNA: TGTGCCAGCTCATCAGACAGAAGTGGCTACACCTTC. Translation: CASSSDRSGYTF.

The chain combines TRBV5-6 with TRBJ2-5; no clear D. Germline V gene sequence: CDR1 SGHDT, CDR2 YYEEEE. V lost 4 bases and J lost 5, with 9 bases in between. This CDR3 contains 12 residues. The CDR3 coding sequence is TGTGCCAGCAGCCCGGGCTGGGAGACCCAGTACTTC. This translates into CASSPGWETQYF.

This rearrangement joins TRBV11-2 to TRBJ1-1, with a weak D call TRBD1 (5 bases). V dropped 3 bases and J dropped 6 bases, with 17 bases sitting between them. There are 15 residues in the CDR3. Germline assignment: CDR1 SGHAT and CDR2 FQNNGV. CDR3 amino acids: CASSFNEVQEAEAFF. The CDR3 DNA follows: TGTGCCAGCAGCTTCAATGAGGTACAGGAGGCTGAAGCTTTCTTT.

This clonotype has more than one count but fewer than ten. CDR3 loop: CASSFRESEAFF. CDR3 nucleotide sequence: TGTGCCAGCAGTTTTAGAGAATCTGAAGCTTTCTTT. The chain carries TRBV6-5 and TRBJ1-1, with no clear D. This CDR3 has 12 residues. V lost 4 bases and J lost 6, with 9 bases in between. CDR1 and CDR2 (germline): MNHEY, SVGAGI.